This note documents a single TCR beta chain sequence. Its cognate antigen is unknown. CDR1 and CDR2 from the germline V gene are MGHRA and YSYEKL. The V end lost 2 bases, the J end lost 3 bases, and 11 bases lay between the germline ends. This CDR3 has 14 residues. Constant-region reverse primers amplified full-length variable regions, followed by semi-nested Nested Universal Primer A PCR. TCRdb called the 5' RACE reads again in MiXCR, with one record for every CDR3 protein. The sample lists approximately 40,000 distinct CDR3 sequences, approximately 30% occurring once. General study findings and limits: In terms of TCR gene usage, tumor memory CD4+ T cells clustered together with blood and lymph node memory CD4+ cells, as well as with lymph node naive CD4+ cells. Greatest tumor Treg TCR overlap was with tumor naive CD4+ cells.

The origin of this receptor is a female donor with breast cancer. The chain carries TRBV4-1 and TRBJ2-7, with D possibly being TRBD1 or TRBD2 (5 bases each). The sample taken for sequencing was tumor-infiltrating memory CD4+ T cells sorted from the breast tumor. Subset in this sample: memory CD4+ T cells, CD4+CD45RO+CD25-. The CDR3 region is CASSQPTADYEQYF. The CDR3, as DNA: TGCGCCAGCAGCCAACCGACAGCGGACTACGAGCAGTACTTC.